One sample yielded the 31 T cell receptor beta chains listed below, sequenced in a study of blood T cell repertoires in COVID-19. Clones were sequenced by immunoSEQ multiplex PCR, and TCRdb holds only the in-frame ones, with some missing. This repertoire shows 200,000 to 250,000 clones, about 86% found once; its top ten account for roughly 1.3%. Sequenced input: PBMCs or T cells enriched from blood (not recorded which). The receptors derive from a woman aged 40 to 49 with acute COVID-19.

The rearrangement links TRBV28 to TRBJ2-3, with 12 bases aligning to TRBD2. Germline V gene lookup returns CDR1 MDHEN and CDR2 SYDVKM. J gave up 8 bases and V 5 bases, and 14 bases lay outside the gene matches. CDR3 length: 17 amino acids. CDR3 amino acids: CASSQTSGSPLEVTQYF. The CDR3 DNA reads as TGTGCCAGCAGTCAGACTAGCGGGAGTCCTCTTGAAGTTACGCAGTATTTT. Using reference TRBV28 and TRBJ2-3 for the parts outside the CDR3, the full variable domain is DVKVTQSSRYLVKRTGEKVFLECVQDMDHENMFWYRQDPGLGLRLIYFSYDVKMKEKGDIPEGYSVSREKKERFSLILESASTNQTSMYLCASSQTSGSPLEVTQYFGPGTRLTVL.

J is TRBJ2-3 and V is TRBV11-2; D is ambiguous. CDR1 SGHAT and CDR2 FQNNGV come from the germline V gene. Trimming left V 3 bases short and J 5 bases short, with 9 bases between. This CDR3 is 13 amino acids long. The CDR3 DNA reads TGTGCCAGCAGCTTCTGGTCGGGAGATACGCAGTATTTT. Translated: CASSFWSGDTQYF.

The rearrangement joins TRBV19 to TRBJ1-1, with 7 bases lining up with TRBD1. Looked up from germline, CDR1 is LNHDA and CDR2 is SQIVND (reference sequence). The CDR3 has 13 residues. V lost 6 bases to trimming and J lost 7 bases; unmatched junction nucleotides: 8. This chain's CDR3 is CASSDRDRFEAFF. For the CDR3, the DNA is TGTGCCAGTAGCGACAGGGATCGGTTTGAAGCTTTCTTT. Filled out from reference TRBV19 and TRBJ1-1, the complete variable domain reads DGGITQSPKYLFRKEGQNVTLSCEQNLNHDAMYWYRQDPGQGLRLIYYSQIVNDFQKGDIAEGYSVSREKKESFPLTVTSAQKNPTAFYLCASSDRDRFEAFFGQGTRLTVV.

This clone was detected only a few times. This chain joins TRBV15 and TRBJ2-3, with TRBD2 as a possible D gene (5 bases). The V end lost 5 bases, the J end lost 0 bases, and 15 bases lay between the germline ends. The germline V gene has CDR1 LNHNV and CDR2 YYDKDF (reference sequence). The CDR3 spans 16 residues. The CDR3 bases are TGTGCCACCAGCTCCGGAGCGGCCCAGAGCACAGATACGCAGTATTTT. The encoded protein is CATSSGAAQSTDTQYF.

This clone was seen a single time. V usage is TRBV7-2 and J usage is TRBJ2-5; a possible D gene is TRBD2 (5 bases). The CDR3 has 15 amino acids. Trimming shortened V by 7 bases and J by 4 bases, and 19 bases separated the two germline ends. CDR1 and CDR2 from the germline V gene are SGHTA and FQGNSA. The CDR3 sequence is CASKSGLGFLETQYF. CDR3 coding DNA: TGTGCCAGCAAAAGCGGACTGGGGTTTTTAGAGACCCAGTACTTC.

The CDR3 sequence: CASSTLRGSTGELFF. In nucleotides, the CDR3 is TGTGCCAGCAGCACCCTGAGGGGGTCCACCGGGGAGCTGTTTTTT. The rearrangement uses TRBV7-6 and TRBJ2-2; D possibly corresponds to TRBD1 (6 bases). Germline loops: CDR1 SGHVS, CDR2 FNYEAQ. The CDR3 spans 15 residues. Trimming stripped 5 bases from V and 4 bases from J, with 14 bases between.

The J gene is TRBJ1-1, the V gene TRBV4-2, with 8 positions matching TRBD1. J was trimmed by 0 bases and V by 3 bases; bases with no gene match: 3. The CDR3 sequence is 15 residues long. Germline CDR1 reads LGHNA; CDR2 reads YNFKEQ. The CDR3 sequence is CASSHEQGVNTEAFF. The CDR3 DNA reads TGTGCCAGCAGCCACGAACAGGGGGTGAACACTGAAGCTTTCTTT.

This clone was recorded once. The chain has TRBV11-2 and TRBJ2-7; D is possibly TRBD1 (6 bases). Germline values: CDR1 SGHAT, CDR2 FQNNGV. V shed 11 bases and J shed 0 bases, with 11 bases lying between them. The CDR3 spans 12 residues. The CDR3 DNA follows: TGTGCCGGTACAGGGAGCTCCTACGAGCAGTACTTC. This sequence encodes CAGTGSSYEQYF.

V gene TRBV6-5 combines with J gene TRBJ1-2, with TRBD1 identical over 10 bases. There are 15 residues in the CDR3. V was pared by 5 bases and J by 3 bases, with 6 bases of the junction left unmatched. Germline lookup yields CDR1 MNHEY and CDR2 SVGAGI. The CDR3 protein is CASSPRTGGDYGYTF. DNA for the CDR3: TGTGCCAGCAGTCCCCGGACAGGGGGAGACTATGGCTACACCTTC.

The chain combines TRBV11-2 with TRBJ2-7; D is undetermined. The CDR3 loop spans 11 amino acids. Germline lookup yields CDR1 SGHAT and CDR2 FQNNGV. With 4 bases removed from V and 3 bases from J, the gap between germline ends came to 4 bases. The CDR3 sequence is CASSSNYEQYF. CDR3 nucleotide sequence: TGTGCCAGCAGCTCCAACTACGAGCAGTACTTC. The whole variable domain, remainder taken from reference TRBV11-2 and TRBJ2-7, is EAGVAQSPRYKIIEKRQSVAFWCNPISGHATLYWYQQILGQGPKLLIQFQNNGVVDDSQLPKDRFSAERLKGVDSTLKIQPAKLEDSAVYLCASSSNYEQYFGPGTRLTVT.

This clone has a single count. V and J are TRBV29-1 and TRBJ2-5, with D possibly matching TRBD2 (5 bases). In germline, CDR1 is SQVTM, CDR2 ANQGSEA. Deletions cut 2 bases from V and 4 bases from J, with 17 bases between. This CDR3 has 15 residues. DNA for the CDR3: TGCAGCGTTGAACTCGACCGGGGTCCCCTAGAGACCCAGTACTTC. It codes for CSVELDRGPLETQYF. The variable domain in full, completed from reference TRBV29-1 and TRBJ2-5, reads SAVISQKPSRDICQRGTSLTIQCQVDSQVTMMFWYRQQPGQSLTLIATANQGSEATYESGFVIDKFPISRPNLTFSTLTVSNMSPEDSSIYLCSVELDRGPLETQYFGPGTRLLVL.

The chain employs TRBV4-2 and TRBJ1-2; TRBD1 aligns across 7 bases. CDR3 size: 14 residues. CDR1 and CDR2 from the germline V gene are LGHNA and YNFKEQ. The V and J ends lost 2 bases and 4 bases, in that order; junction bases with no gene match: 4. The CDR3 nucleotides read TGTGCCAGCAGCCAACAGGGGGAAGGCTATGGCTACACCTTC. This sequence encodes CASSQQGEGYGYTF.

CDR3 coding DNA: TGTGCCAGCTCCCTGTCGGGCTATGGCTACACCTTC. This translates into CASSLSGYGYTF. V usage is TRBV19 and J usage is TRBJ1-2; D unclear. CDR1 is LNHDA, CDR2 SQIVND, per germline (reference sequence). This CDR3 spans 12 amino acids. Trimming removed 9 bases at V and 4 bases at J, with 12 bases between.

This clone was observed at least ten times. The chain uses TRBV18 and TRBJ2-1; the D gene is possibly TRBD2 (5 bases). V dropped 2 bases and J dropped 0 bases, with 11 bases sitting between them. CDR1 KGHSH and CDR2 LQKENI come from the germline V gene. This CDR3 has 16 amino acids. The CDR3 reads CASSPFEGSSYNEQFF. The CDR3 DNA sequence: TGTGCCAGCTCACCATTTGAAGGGAGCTCCTACAATGAGCAGTTCTTC.

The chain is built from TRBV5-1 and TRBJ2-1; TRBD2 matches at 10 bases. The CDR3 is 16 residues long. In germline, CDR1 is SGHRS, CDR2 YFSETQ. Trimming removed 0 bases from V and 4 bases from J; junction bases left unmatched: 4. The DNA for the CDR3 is TGCGCCAGCAGCTTGGAGGCTAGCGGGGGTTACAATGAGCAGTTCTTC. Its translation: CASSLEASGGYNEQFF.

The CDR3 loop is CASSHPGQGIYGYTF. The CDR3 DNA sequence: TGTGCCAGCAGCCACCCGGGACAGGGAATTTATGGCTACACCTTC. The chain joins TRBV7-8 to TRBJ1-2; 9 bases line up with TRBD1. Per germline, CDR1 SGHVS and CDR2 FQNEAQ. CDR3 length: 15 amino acids. J was trimmed by 5 bases and V by 5 bases; bases with no gene match: 9.

DNA for the CDR3: TGTGCCAGCAGCTTAGATTCAGGGGGGTATGAGCAGTTCTTC. It codes for CASSLDSGGYEQFF. The chain is built from TRBV11-3 and TRBJ2-1, with D possibly TRBD1 on 7 matching bases. The length of the CDR3 is 14 residues. V lost 0 bases, J lost 8 bases, and 11 bases lay in between. Germline V gives CDR1 SGHNT, CDR2 YENEEA.

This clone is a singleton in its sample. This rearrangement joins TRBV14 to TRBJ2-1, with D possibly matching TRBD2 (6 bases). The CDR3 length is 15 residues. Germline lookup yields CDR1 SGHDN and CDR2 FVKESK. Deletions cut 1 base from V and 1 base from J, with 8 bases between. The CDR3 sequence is CASSQGDWSYNEQFF. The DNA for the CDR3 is TGTGCCAGCAGCCAAGGGGACTGGTCCTACAATGAGCAGTTCTTC.

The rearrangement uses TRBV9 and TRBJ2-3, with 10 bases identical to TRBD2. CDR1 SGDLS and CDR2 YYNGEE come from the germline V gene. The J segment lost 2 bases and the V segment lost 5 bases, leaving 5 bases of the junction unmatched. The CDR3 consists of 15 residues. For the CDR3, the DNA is TGTGCCAGCAGTTATCTAGCGGGGGCCACAGATACGCAGTATTTT. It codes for CASSYLAGATDTQYF.

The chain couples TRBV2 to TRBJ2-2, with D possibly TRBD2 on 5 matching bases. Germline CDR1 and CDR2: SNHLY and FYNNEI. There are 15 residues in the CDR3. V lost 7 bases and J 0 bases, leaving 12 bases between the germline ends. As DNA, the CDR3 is TGTGCCAGCACGGGAAGTACTACGAACACCGGGGAGCTGTTTTTT. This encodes CASTGSTTNTGELFF.

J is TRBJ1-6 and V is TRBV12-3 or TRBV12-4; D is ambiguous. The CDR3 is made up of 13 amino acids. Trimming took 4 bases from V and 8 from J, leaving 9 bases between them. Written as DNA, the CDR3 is TGTGCCAGCAGTTCGCAGGAATATTCACCCCTCCACTTT. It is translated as CASSSQEYSPLHF.

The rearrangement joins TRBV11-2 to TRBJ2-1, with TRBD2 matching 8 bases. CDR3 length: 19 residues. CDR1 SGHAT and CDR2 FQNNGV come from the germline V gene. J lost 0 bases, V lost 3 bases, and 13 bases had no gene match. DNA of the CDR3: TGTGCCAGCAGCTTCCAAAGAGGCGGCGGGGGGAGCTCCTACAATGAGCAGTTCTTC. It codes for CASSFQRGGGGSSYNEQFF.

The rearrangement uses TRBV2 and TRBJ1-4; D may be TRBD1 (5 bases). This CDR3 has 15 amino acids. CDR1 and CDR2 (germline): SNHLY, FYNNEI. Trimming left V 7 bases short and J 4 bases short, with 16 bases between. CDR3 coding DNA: TGTGCCAGCACCGAAGGTGGGCAGGGTAATGAAAAACTGTTTTTT. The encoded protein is CASTEGGQGNEKLFF.

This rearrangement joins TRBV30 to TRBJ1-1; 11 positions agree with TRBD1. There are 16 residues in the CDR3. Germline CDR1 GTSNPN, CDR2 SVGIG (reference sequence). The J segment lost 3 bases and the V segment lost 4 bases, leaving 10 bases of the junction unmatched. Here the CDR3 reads CAWTRDRGTYYTEAFF. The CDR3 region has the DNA TGTGCCTGGACCCGGGACAGGGGGACGTATTACACTGAAGCTTTCTTT.

In DNA, the CDR3 is TGCGCCAGCAGCCAAGCAGACAGAGAAAATGAAAAACTGTTTTTT. This gives the protein CASSQADRENEKLFF. This chain joins TRBV4-3 and TRBJ1-4; TRBD1 is a possible D gene (5 bases). Trimming took off 1 base at V and 5 bases at J, with 11 bases between the two ends. CDR1 is LGHNA and CDR2 is YSLEER in the germline V gene. The CDR3 contains 15 residues.

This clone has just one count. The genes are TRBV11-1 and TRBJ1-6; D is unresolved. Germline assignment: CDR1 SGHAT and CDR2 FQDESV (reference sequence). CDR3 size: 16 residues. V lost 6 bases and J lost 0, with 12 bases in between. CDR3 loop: CASRGGESSYNSPLHF. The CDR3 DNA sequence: TGTGCCAGCAGGGGCGGGGAAAGCTCCTATAATTCACCCCTCCACTTT.

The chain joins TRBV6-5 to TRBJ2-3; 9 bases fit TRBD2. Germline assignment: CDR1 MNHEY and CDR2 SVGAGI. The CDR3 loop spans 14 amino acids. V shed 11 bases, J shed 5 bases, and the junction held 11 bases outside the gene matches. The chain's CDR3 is CAPTGGGVVDTQYF. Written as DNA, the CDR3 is TGTGCCCCTACAGGCGGGGGGGTTGTAGATACGCAGTATTTT.

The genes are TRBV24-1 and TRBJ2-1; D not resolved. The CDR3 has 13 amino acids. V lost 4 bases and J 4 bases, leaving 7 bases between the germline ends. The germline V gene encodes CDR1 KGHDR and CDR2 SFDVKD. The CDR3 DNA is TGTGCCACCAGTGACGTTATTTACAATGAGCAGTTCTTC. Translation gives CATSDVIYNEQFF.

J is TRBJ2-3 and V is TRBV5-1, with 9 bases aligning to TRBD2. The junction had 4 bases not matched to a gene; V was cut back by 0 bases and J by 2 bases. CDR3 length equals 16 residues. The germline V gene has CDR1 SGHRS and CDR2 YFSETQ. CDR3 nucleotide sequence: TGCGCCAGCAGCTTGGCGCTAGCGGGGTTCACAGATACGCAGTATTTT. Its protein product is CASSLALAGFTDTQYF. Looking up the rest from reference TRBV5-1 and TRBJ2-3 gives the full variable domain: KAGVTQTPRYLIKTRGQQVTLSCSPISGHRSVSWYQQTPGQGLQFLFEYFSETQRNKGNFPGRFSGRQFSNSRSEMNVSTLELGDSALYLCASSLALAGFTDTQYFGPGTRLTVL.

The CDR3 nucleotides read TGTGCCAGCAGCACTAGAGGGTACTCTGGCGAGCAGTACTTC. As protein: CASSTRGYSGEQYF. The V gene is TRBV11-2, the J gene TRBJ2-7, with D possibly being TRBD2 (5 bases). The V end was cut by 5 bases, the J end by 6 bases, with 17 bases between. The CDR3 sequence is 14 residues long. In germline, CDR1 is SGHAT, CDR2 FQNNGV.

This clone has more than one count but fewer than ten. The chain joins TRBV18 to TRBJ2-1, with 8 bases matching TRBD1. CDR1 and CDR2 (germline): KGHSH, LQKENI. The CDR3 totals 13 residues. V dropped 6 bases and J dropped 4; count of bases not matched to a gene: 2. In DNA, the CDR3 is TGTGCCAGCTCCCGGACAGGGTACAATGAGCAGTTCTTC. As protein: CASSRTGYNEQFF.